This passage covers 29 T cell receptor beta chains from one sample sequenced in a study of technical replicates of blood from a handful of donors. The method was immunoSEQ multiplex PCR; TCRdb's version includes in-frame clones alone and lacks a portion of them. The sample holds under 85,000 clones, 96% seen once. The specimen sequenced was T cells isolated from PBMCs. All receptors come from a human donor in good health.

The chain has TRBV7-9 and TRBJ1-5, with D maybe TRBD1 (6 bases). The V gene lost 3 bases and the J gene lost 3 bases, with 21 bases spanning the gap. Looked up from germline, CDR1 is SEHNR and CDR2 is FQNEAQ (reference sequence). CDR3 length: 18 amino acids. In DNA form, the CDR3 reads TGTGCCAGCAGCTTCTCGGGTGGCAACAGGGTAATCAATCAGCCCCAGCATTTT. It codes for CASSFSGGNRVINQPQHF.

This rearrangement joins TRBV14 to TRBJ2-7, with TRBD2 matching 7 bases. This CDR3 region has 15 residues. CDR1 is SGHDN, CDR2 FVKESK, per germline. With V trimmed by 2 bases and J by 0 bases, 4 bases remained unmatched. The CDR3 sequence is CASSQTPSGSYEQYF. The CDR3 DNA follows: TGTGCCAGCAGCCAAACGCCTAGCGGCTCCTACGAGCAGTACTTC.

The CDR3 region is CASSSRGRAPSSYEQYF. Written as DNA, the CDR3 is TGTGCCAGCAGCTCCCGAGGGAGGGCCCCCAGCTCCTACGAGCAGTACTTC. V is TRBV11-1 and J is TRBJ2-7, with 7 bases aligning to TRBD2. There are 17 residues in the CDR3. The V segment lost 4 bases and the J segment 0 bases; nucleotides outside the gene matches: 12. The germline V gene has CDR1 SGHAT and CDR2 FQDESV (reference sequence).

The J gene is TRBJ2-7, the V gene TRBV9; D unresolved. The germline CDR1 and CDR2 sequences are SGDLS and YYNGEE. The V and J ends lost 2 bases and 1 base respectively, with 7 bases between them. This CDR3 has 13 residues. CDR3: CASSVGTSYEQYF. The CDR3 DNA is TGTGCCAGCAGCGTGGGCACATCCTACGAGCAGTACTTC. The full variable domain, with the rest looked up from reference TRBV9 and TRBJ2-7, is DSGVTQTPKHLITATGQRVTLRCSPRSGDLSVYWYQQSLDQGLQFLIQYYNGEERAKGNILERFSAQQFPDLHSELNLSSLELGDSALYFCASSVGTSYEQYFGPGTRLTVT.

The gene calls are TRBV9 and TRBJ1-1; D ambiguous. The ends were cut back, 4 bases at V and 8 bases at J, with 21 bases in the middle. The CDR3 consists of 15 residues. Germline CDR1 SGDLS, CDR2 YYNGEE. The CDR3 DNA reads as TGTGCCAGCAGCACGGGGAGCAAGAATCTGGGGGAAGCTTTCTTT. Its protein product is CASSTGSKNLGEAFF.

The chain combines TRBV30 with TRBJ1-5, with D hard to call. This CDR3 comprises 14 residues. Germline values: CDR1 GTSNPN, CDR2 SVGIG (reference sequence). V lost 1 base and J 5 bases, leaving 12 bases between the germline ends. The CDR3 loop reads CAWSGGFGDQPQHF. The CDR3 region has the DNA TGTGCCTGGAGTGGAGGGTTCGGCGATCAGCCCCAGCATTTT.

The rearrangement joins TRBV2 to TRBJ2-7; D is undetermined. With 7 bases removed from V and 2 bases from J, the gap between germline ends came to 12 bases. CDR1 and CDR2 (germline): SNHLY, FYNNEI. The CDR3 has 13 amino acids. For the CDR3, the DNA is TGTGCCAGCAATCTGAGAAACGCCTACGAGCAGTACTTC. This translates into CASNLRNAYEQYF.

This chain joins TRBV30 and TRBJ1-1; weak D call: TRBD1 (5 bases). Germline values: CDR1 GTSNPN, CDR2 SVGIG (reference sequence). CDR3 length: 14 amino acids. Trimming cost V 2 bases and J 4 bases, with 14 bases left between them. CDR3 DNA: TGTGCCTGGAGTCTGGGGGGAGGCGTCACTGAAGCTTTCTTT. Amino acids: CAWSLGGGVTEAFF.

This clone was counted a single time. The chain combines TRBV27 with TRBJ2-3, with 14 bases identical to TRBD2. Losses at the gene ends were 7 bases for V and 3 bases for J; bases not matched to a gene: 9. Germline CDR1 MNHEY, CDR2 SMNVEV (reference sequence). The CDR3 sequence is 17 residues long. CDR3 in amino acids: CASTPGTSGSKTDTQYF. The CDR3 nucleotides are TGTGCCAGCACTCCCGGGACTAGCGGGAGTAAGACAGATACGCAGTATTTT.

The rearrangement uses TRBV11-2 and TRBJ1-5, with D uncertain. The CDR3 contains 15 residues. Germline V gene sequence: CDR1 SGHAT, CDR2 FQNNGV. The V end was cut by 1 base, the J end by 0 bases, with 7 bases between. The CDR3 loop is CASSLVSGSNQPQHF. In DNA, the CDR3 is TGTGCCAGCAGCTTAGTCTCGGGTAGCAATCAGCCCCAGCATTTT.

This rearrangement joins TRBV6-5 to TRBJ2-7, with 7 bases matching TRBD1. This CDR3 has 13 residues. CDR1 and CDR2 (germline): MNHEY, SVGAGI. The J segment lost 1 base and the V segment lost 5 bases, leaving 2 bases of the junction unmatched. The CDR3: CASSLGQSYEQYF. As DNA, the CDR3 is TGTGCCAGCAGTCTGGGACAGTCCTACGAGCAGTACTTC.

This chain links TRBV5-1 with TRBJ2-3; the D gene is possibly TRBD2 (5 bases). V was cut by 0 bases and J by 5 bases, with 19 bases left in between. Germline V lookup: CDR1 SGHRS, CDR2 YFSETQ. The CDR3 runs 17 residues. The chain's CDR3 is CASSLGADNGLRDTQYF. DNA of the CDR3: TGCGCCAGCAGCTTGGGGGCGGATAACGGACTTAGAGATACGCAGTATTTT.

The rearrangement uses TRBV7-2 and TRBJ1-4, with D perhaps TRBD1 (6 bases). V lost 5 bases to trimming and J lost 7 bases, with 14 bases between them. The CDR3 loop spans 14 amino acids. Germline CDR1 and CDR2: SGHTA and FQGNSA. The CDR3 loop reads CASSLNRVSEKLFF. CDR3 DNA: TGTGCCAGCAGCCTTAACAGGGTCAGTGAAAAACTGTTTTTT.

The CDR3 DNA reads TGTGCCAGCAGCCAACCGAGACAGGGAGCGGAGCAGTACTTC. The encoded protein is CASSQPRQGAEQYF. The chain links TRBV14 to TRBJ2-7; TRBD1 aligns across 7 bases. The CDR3 sequence is 14 residues long. Germline values: CDR1 SGHDN, CDR2 FVKESK. Germline trimming cut 2 bases from V and 7 bases from J; bases unmatched to any gene: 8.

On this clone: This specimen includes other DNA sequences encoding the same CDR3. The rearrangement uses TRBV5-6 and TRBJ1-2; 10 nucleotides align to TRBD1. V lost 4 bases to trimming and J lost 4 bases; unmatched junction nucleotides: 4. The CDR3 covers 14 residues. From germline, CDR1 is SGHDT and CDR2 YYEEEE. The DNA for the CDR3 is TGTGCCAGCAGCCCGGGACAGGGGAGCTATGGCTACACCTTC. Translated: CASSPGQGSYGYTF.

The gene calls are TRBV7-2 and TRBJ1-2; 7 bases fit TRBD1. V lost 3 bases, J lost 8 bases, and 9 bases stayed unmatched. This CDR3 comprises 14 residues. The V gene's germline CDR1 is SGHTA and CDR2 FQGNSA. The CDR3: CASSLGTAPTGYTF. Here the CDR3 DNA reads TGTGCCAGCAGCTTGGGGACAGCGCCCACGGGCTACACCTTC.

The V gene is TRBV5-1, the J gene TRBJ2-1; the match to TRBD2 covers 9 bases. Looked up from germline, CDR1 is SGHRS and CDR2 is YFSETQ. CDR3 length: 15 amino acids. V was clipped by 6 bases and J by 3 bases; unmatched bases: 7. In nucleotides, the CDR3 is TGCGCCAGCACAACCGGGACTAGCCTCTACAATGAGCAGTTCTTC. Its protein is CASTTGTSLYNEQFF.

This chain connects TRBV5-8 to TRBJ2-7; 8 nucleotides align to TRBD2. Trimming took 4 bases from V and 1 from J; bases not matched to a gene: 7. Germline CDR1 is SGHTS and CDR2 is YDEGEE. This CDR3 is 15 amino acids long. CDR3 residues: CASSLSGERSYEQYF. For the CDR3, the DNA is TGTGCCAGCAGCCTTAGCGGGGAGCGGTCCTACGAGCAGTACTTC. Based on the CDR3 plus reference TRBV5-8 and TRBJ2-7, the full variable domain is EAGVTQSPTHLIKTRGQQATLRCSPISGHTSVYWYQQALGLGLQFLLWYDEGEERNRGNFPPRFSGRQFPNYSSELNVNALELEDSALYLCASSLSGERSYEQYFGPGTRLTVT.

J is TRBJ1-1 and V is TRBV11-2; D call uncertain. Trimming removed 7 bases from V and 5 bases from J, with 20 bases in between. Germline CDR1 is SGHAT and CDR2 is FQNNGV. The CDR3 length is 15 residues. The CDR3 DNA is TGTGCCAGCACCTCGTCCTGGGAGGGAGGGACTGAAGCTTTCTTT. Its translation: CASTSSWEGGTEAFF.

The V gene is TRBV7-2, the J gene TRBJ1-3; D gene ambiguous. The CDR3 is made up of 12 amino acids. V was trimmed by 2 bases and J by 8 bases, leaving 7 bases between them. Germline assignment: CDR1 SGHTA and CDR2 FQGNSA. The CDR3 DNA reads TGTGCCAGCAGCTTAAACTCGGACACCATATATTTT. Protein sequence: CASSLNSDTIYF.

The rearrangement joins TRBV2 to TRBJ2-2; no firm D call. This CDR3 spans 16 amino acids. The germline V gene encodes CDR1 SNHLY and CDR2 FYNNEI. V lost 2 bases to trimming and J lost 5 bases, with 15 bases between them. CDR3 region: CASSENLAVRTGELFF. CDR3 DNA: TGTGCCAGCAGTGAAAATTTGGCCGTAAGAACCGGGGAGCTGTTTTTT.

This clone occurred once. This chain connects TRBV6-5 to TRBJ1-2, with 9 bases fitting TRBD1. This CDR3 is 12 amino acids long. Germline V CDR1 and CDR2: MNHEY, SVGAGI. With V trimmed by 8 bases and J by 7 bases, 5 bases remained unmatched. The chain's CDR3 is CASLGTGRGYTF. The CDR3 DNA reads TGTGCCAGCCTCGGGACAGGGCGTGGCTACACCTTC.

The chain uses TRBV9 and TRBJ1-1, with 9 positions matching TRBD1. This CDR3 comprises 15 residues. Germline V lookup: CDR1 SGDLS, CDR2 YYNGEE. V lost 0 bases to trimming and J lost 5 bases; unmatched junction nucleotides: 5. The CDR3 loop reads CASSVGQDRGTEAFF. As DNA, the CDR3 is TGTGCCAGCAGCGTAGGTCAGGACAGGGGTACTGAAGCTTTCTTT.

The V and J genes are TRBV7-8 and TRBJ2-5, with TRBD2 matching over 10 bases. CDR1 and CDR2 (germline): SGHVS, FQNEAQ. The CDR3 sequence is 18 residues long. V shed 0 bases and J 0 bases; nucleotides not matched to a gene: 7. The CDR3 reads CASSLALTSGMDQETQYF. CDR3 nucleotides: TGTGCCAGCAGCTTAGCTTTAACTAGCGGGATGGACCAAGAGACCCAGTACTTC.

This chain joins TRBV6-1 and TRBJ2-3, with 8 positions matching TRBD1. Germline CDR1 is MNHNS and CDR2 is SASEGT. CDR3 size: 15 residues. Trimming at V came to 5 bases and at J to 5 bases, leaving 9 bases not matched to a gene. CDR3 sequence: CASSQGARTGDTQYF. CDR3 DNA sequence: TGTGCCAGCAGTCAGGGGGCGCGGACGGGAGATACGCAGTATTTT.

This chain uses TRBV11-3 with TRBJ1-3; no clear D. CDR1 is SGHNT and CDR2 is YENEEA in the germline V gene. V lost 2 bases to trimming and J lost 11 bases, with 19 bases between them. The CDR3 sequence is 15 residues long. The CDR3 spells CASSLNFIFGSPIYF. Written as DNA, the CDR3 is TGTGCCAGCAGCTTAAATTTTATCTTCGGTTCACCCATATATTTT.

The chain is built from TRBV6-5 and TRBJ2-7; D remains unclear. The V and J ends lost 6 bases and 2 bases respectively, with 11 bases between them. CDR1 and CDR2 from the germline V gene are MNHEY and SVGAGI. The CDR3 is 13 residues long. The CDR3 DNA is TGTGCCAGCAGCCCTGACACCGCCTACGAGCAGTACTTC. Protein product: CASSPDTAYEQYF.

V gene TRBV19 combines with J gene TRBJ2-1; D gene unclear. The CDR3 length is 13 residues. Germline loops: CDR1 LNHDA, CDR2 SQIVND (reference sequence). V was shortened by 11 bases and J by 2 bases, with 13 bases between the two germline ends. CDR3: CAVDGPTYNEQFF. The CDR3 bases are TGTGCCGTCGATGGGCCTACCTACAATGAGCAGTTCTTC.

The V call is TRBV9, the J call TRBJ1-2; D possibly corresponds to TRBD1 (6 bases). CDR1 is SGDLS, CDR2 YYNGEE, per germline. V lost 5 bases to trimming and J lost 8 bases, with 10 bases between them. The CDR3 has 11 residues. The CDR3 nucleotides are TGTGCCAGCAGATCAGGGGCGGGCTACACCTTC. It is translated as CASRSGAGYTF.